The rows below give T cell receptor beta chains drawn from one sample of a study of T cell repertoires in cytomegalovirus infection. These receptors have no identified antigens. Using its own MiXCR run on the reads, TCRdb lists one record per CDR3 protein. The sample holds roughly 78,000 distinct CDR3 sequences, approximately 40% seen once. The sample was CD8+ T cells from cultured PBMCs, taken from culture after CMV antigen stimulation. The receptor set was obtained from a human donor in good health (CMV status not recorded). Some clones in this sample may be carry-over from other donors' samples. Each CDR3 is given with its conserved first and last residue. A D gene is named only where the DNA matches it firmly. A row's size may be missing; if present it is once, few, many or a size class.

NA	few	TRBV2	TRBJ2-2	CASSEGRNTGELFF	TGTGCCAGCAGTGAGGGCAGAAACACCGGGGAGCTGTTTTTT
TRBD2	NA	TRBV27	TRBJ2-5	CASKQRLAGEETQYF	TGTGCCAGCAAACAACGACTAGCGGGGGAAGAGACCCAGTACTTC
TRBD1	NA	TRBV4-1	TRBJ1-1	CASSLWTGESVKEAFF	TGCGCCAGCAGCCTCTGGACAGGGGAGTCAGTTAAAGAAGCTTTCTTT
TRBD2	once	TRBV7-3	TRBJ2-1	CASSLTGGDGEQFF	TGTGCCAGCAGCTTAACGGGGGGGGACGGGGAGCAGTTCTTC
NA	NA	TRBV19	TRBJ2-1	CASSIYLTNEQFF	TGTGCCAGTAGTATCTATTTGACCAATGAGCAGTTCTTC
TRBD1	NA	TRBV7-6	TRBJ2-2	CASRGRGLAGELFF	TGTGCCAGCAGGGGCAGGGGGCTAGCCGGGGAGCTGTTTTTT
NA	NA	TRBV20-1	TRBJ1-1	CSARTQGSDTEAFF	TGCAGTGCTAGAACGCAGGGGTCGGACACTGAAGCTTTCTTT
NA	NA	TRBV2	TRBJ1-4	CASSEFTGEKLFF	TGTGCCAGCAGTGAATTTACGGGAGAAAAACTGTTTTTT
NA	NA	TRBV6-6	TRBJ1-5	CASSPNVNQPQHF	TGTGCCAGCAGTCCAAATGTAAATCAGCCCCAGCATTTT
NA	few	TRBV7-2	TRBJ2-1	CASSGEFRGGEQFF	TGTGCCAGCAGCGGAGAATTCAGGGGTGGTGAGCAGTTCTTC
NA	NA	TRBV6-6	TRBJ2-6	CASIGDGANVLTF	TGTGCCAGCATAGGGGACGGGGCCAACGTCCTGACTTTC
NA	NA	TRBV19	TRBJ1-1	CASSTGTQGAFF	TGTGCCAGTAGTACCGGTACTCAGGGAGCTTTCTTT
TRBD1	NA	TRBV6-5	TRBJ2-4	CASSRTGPALAKNIQYF	TGTGCCAGCAGTCGGACAGGGCCAGCCTTAGCCAAAAACATTCAGTACTTC
NA	few	TRBV7-3	TRBJ2-5	CASSLWDQETQYF	TGTGCCAGCAGCTTATGGGACCAAGAGACCCAGTACTTC
TRBD1	few	TRBV7-2	TRBJ1-1	CASSLYGQGRTEAFF	TGTGCCAGCAGCTTATACGGACAGGGTAGGACTGAAGCTTTCTTT
NA	NA	TRBV7-8	TRBJ1-5	CASSPGWGSQPQHF	TGTGCCAGCAGCCCGGGCTGGGGGAGTCAGCCCCAGCATTTT
TRBD2	few	TRBV11-2	TRBJ2-3	CASSPYGGATDTQYF	TGTGCCAGCAGCCCCTACGGGGGGGCAACAGATACGCAGTATTTT
TRBD1	few	TRBV12-3/TRBV12-4	TRBJ2-7	CASSGGQGAWEQYF	TGTGCCAGCAGTGGGGGACAGGGGGCATGGGAGCAGTACTTC
NA	few	TRBV11-2	TRBJ2-7	CASSLGVGISYEQYF	TGTGCCAGCAGCTTAGGTGTAGGGATCTCCTACGAGCAGTACTTC
NA	NA	TRBV9	TRBJ2-3	CASSVVDGVDTQYF	TGTGCCAGCAGCGTTGTGGACGGGGTTGATACGCAGTATTTT
NA	once	TRBV15	TRBJ1-1	CATSKGGGSTEAFF	TGTGCCACCAGCAAAGGAGGTGGGTCCACTGAAGCTTTCTTT
NA	NA	TRBV4-1	TRBJ1-3	CASSQDRLEGFGNTIYF	TGCGCCAGCAGCCAAGATCGTCTGGAGGGTTTCGGAAACACCATATATTTT
NA	few	TRBV23-1	TRBJ2-3	CASSQGGRNADTQYF	TGCGCCAGCAGTCAGGGGGGGCGTAACGCAGATACGCAGTATTTT
NA	many	TRBV10-3	TRBJ2-3	CAISETYGVRTDTQYF	TGTGCCATCAGCGAGACTTACGGGGTCAGGACAGATACGCAGTATTTT
TRBD1	NA	TRBV2	TRBJ2-7	CASRFTGAYEQYF	TGTGCCAGCAGGTTTACAGGGGCCTACGAGCAGTACTTC
TRBD2	NA	TRBV15	TRBJ2-3	CATSSEIAGGQDTQYF	TGTGCCACCAGCAGTGAAATAGCGGGGGGCCAAGATACGCAGTATTTT
NA	NA	TRBV25-1	TRBJ2-2	CASSDPTRDTGELFF	TGTGCCAGCAGTGACCCTACCCGAGACACCGGGGAGCTGTTTTTT
TRBD1	NA	TRBV6-1	TRBJ1-2	CASSPGTVDGYTF	TGTGCCAGCAGTCCCGGGACAGTTGATGGCTACACCTTC
NA	NA	TRBV18	TRBJ2-3	CASSPPAGADTQYF	TGTGCCAGCTCACCACCGGCTGGGGCGGATACGCAGTATTTT
NA	few	TRBV7-2	TRBJ1-2	CASSPGLGGYGYTF	TGTGCCAGCAGCCCCGGTTTGGGCGGGTATGGCTACACCTTC
NA	NA	TRBV7-6	TRBJ2-1	CASSLRGSGLDEQFF	TGTGCCAGCAGCTTAAGGGGTTCTGGTTTAGATGAGCAGTTCTTC
NA	NA	TRBV6-5	TRBJ2-1	CASSYGNNEQFF	TGTGCCAGCAGTTACGGTAACAATGAGCAGTTCTTC
NA	NA	TRBV12-3/TRBV12-4	TRBJ1-2	CASSLAAEGTLYGYTF	TGTGCCAGCAGTTTAGCTGCCGAGGGGACACTCTATGGCTACACCTTC
NA	NA	TRBV2	TRBJ2-7	CASSEARGSIDSYEQYF	TGTGCCAGCAGTGAGGCCAGGGGATCAATTGATTCCTACGAGCAGTACTTC
NA	once	TRBV28	TRBJ1-4	CASSPRLWGGTNEKLFF	TGTGCCAGCAGTCCCAGGCTCTGGGGGGGAACTAATGAAAAACTGTTTTTT
NA	NA	TRBV7-2	TRBJ2-2	CGSSLGGAGELFF	TGTGGCAGCAGCTTAGGAGGGGCCGGGGAGCTGTTTTTT
TRBD1	once	TRBV4-1	TRBJ1-1	CASSHTTGLNTEAFF	TGCGCCAGCAGCCACACGACAGGGCTGAACACTGAAGCTTTCTTT
NA	NA	TRBV15	TRBJ1-1	CATSVQKGFGEAFF	TGTGCCACCAGCGTACAAAAGGGCTTCGGGGAAGCTTTCTTT
NA	few	TRBV4-1	TRBJ1-1	CASSQDQDRHTEAFF	TGCGCCAGCAGCCAAGATCAAGACAGACACACTGAAGCTTTCTTT
TRBD1	NA	TRBV11-2	TRBJ2-5	CASSARDRVRETQYF	TGTGCCAGCAGCGCCCGGGACAGGGTGAGAGAGACCCAGTACTTC
NA	once	TRBV4-1	TRBJ1-2	CASSPRGGGFYGYTF	TGCGCCAGCAGCCCGCGTGGGGGGGGGTTCTATGGCTACACCTTC